Sequencing of this T cell receptor beta chain was carried out in a study of regulatory T cells in long-lasting Graves disease. Study conclusions and caveats: Accuracy might have suffered from few samples. Among persistent patients, a larger number of public clonotypes were shared (2,741) than among newly diagnosed patients (about 950). Thyroid tissue was not sampled; only peripheral blood was.

This clonotype was picked up many times. Its cognate antigen is unknown. The CDR3 is 14 amino acids. Germline assignment: CDR1 SGHTA and CDR2 FQGNSA. Trimming removed 6 bases at V and 5 bases at J, with 16 bases between. Time point reported: persistent/refractory GD, antithyroid drugs over 5 years with positive TRAb. PBMC-extracted RNA yielded the TCR library. Clinicians diagnosed Graves' disease using American Thyroid Association guidelines. Construction of TCR beta libraries relied on iRepertoire HTBI primers and on Arm-PCR targeting CDR3 regions. TCRdb re-called the multiplex PCR reads with MiXCR, one entry per CDR3 protein. The table lists about 400,000 distinct CDR3 sequences, around 20% of them singletons.

This TCR derives from a female donor with Graves disease. The rearrangement uses TRBV7-2 and TRBJ1-2; no definite D call. Sequencing was performed on peripheral blood mononuclear cells (PBMCs), taken when the disease was refractory, from a patient treated with antithyroid drugs. CDR3 coding DNA: TGTGCCAGCAGTAGTGATCCCGGTCCTTATGGCTACACCTTC. Protein sequence: CASSSDPGPYGYTF.